The 19 T cell receptor beta chains below come from one sample, sequenced in a study of early T cells in non-severe SARS-CoV-2 infection (dated by TCRdb to 2020 to 2023). The library was prepared using 5' RACE. The instrument was a NextSeq 500. TCRdb redid the processing of the public reads, applying fastp at Q25 and MiXCR, and retained in-frame beta chains. A single entry per CDR3 protein holds the most common genes and DNA from its merged rows. The sample data list around 59,000 distinct CDR3 sequences, and 9.5% to 15% of these were observed just once. Together, the top ten hold less than 4.5% of the sample. The specimen sequenced was whole blood. These receptors all come from an adult who was a healthcare worker with PCR-confirmed SARS-CoV-2 infection or an uninfected control (not recorded which).

The V and J genes are TRBV5-1 and TRBJ2-1; 8 bases line up with TRBD2. V was clipped by 6 bases and J by 8 bases; unmatched bases: 13. Germline V CDR1 and CDR2: SGHRS, YFSETQ. The CDR3 contains 15 residues. CDR3 DNA sequence: TGCGCCAGCAAGGAGGTGGCGGGAGGTAGCCATGAGCAGTTCTTC. Translation: CASKEVAGGSHEQFF. The variable domain in full, completed from reference TRBV5-1 and TRBJ2-1, reads KAGVTQTPRYLIKTRGQQVTLSCSPISGHRSVSWYQQTPGQGLQFLFEYFSETQRNKGNFPGRFSGRQFSNSRSEMNVSTLELGDSALYLCASKEVAGGSHEQFFGPGTRLTVL.

This clonotype was seen repeatedly, ten times or more. J is TRBJ2-3 and V is TRBV7-9; 7 bases fit TRBD1. The trim removed 5 bases at V and 2 bases at J, leaving 7 bases unmatched. The CDR3 has 15 amino acids. Germline values: CDR1 SEHNR, CDR2 FQNEAQ (reference sequence). The CDR3 reads CASSHGQAATDTQYF. The CDR3 nucleotides are TGTGCCAGCAGCCATGGACAGGCAGCCACAGATACGCAGTATTTT. The full variable domain, rest sourced from reference TRBV7-9 and TRBJ2-3, is DTGVSQNPRHKITKRGQNVTFRCDPISEHNRLYWYRQTLGQGPEFLTYFQNEAQLEKSRLLSDRFSAERPKGSFSTLEIQRTEQGDSAMYLCASSHGQAATDTQYFGPGTRLTVL.

This clonotype was detected a few times. The V gene is TRBV5-1, the J gene TRBJ2-1; TRBD2 matches 9 bases. The CDR3 has 17 amino acids. After removal of 0 bases from V and 6 bases from J, the junction contained 10 bases not matched to a gene. The germline V gene encodes CDR1 SGHRS and CDR2 YFSETQ. The DNA for the CDR3 is TGCGCCAGCAGCTTGGACCTGACTAGCGGAGCCACCAATGAGCAGTTCTTC. Protein: CASSLDLTSGATNEQFF.

V usage is TRBV19 and J usage is TRBJ1-5, with 7 bases fitting TRBD1. The trim removed 5 bases at V and 2 bases at J, leaving 12 bases unmatched. From germline, CDR1 is LNHDA and CDR2 SQIVND (reference sequence). CDR3 length equals 17 residues. The CDR3 reads CASSGEQGISGNQPQHF. The DNA of the CDR3 is TGTGCCAGTAGTGGGGAACAGGGGATATCGGGCAATCAGCCCCAGCATTTT. Supplemented by reference TRBV19 and TRBJ1-5, the full variable domain reads DGGITQSPKYLFRKEGQNVTLSCEQNLNHDAMYWYRQDPGQGLRLIYYSQIVNDFQKGDIAEGYSVSREKKESFPLTVTSAQKNPTAFYLCASSGEQGISGNQPQHFGDGTRLSIL.

This clonotype has just a few counts. The chain recombines TRBV19 with TRBJ2-1; D tentatively reads TRBD1 or TRBD2 (5 bases each). Germline-derived CDR1 and CDR2 are LNHDA and SQIVND (reference sequence). V was pared by 6 bases and J by 11 bases, with 14 bases between. The CDR3 is 12 amino acids. The CDR3 reads CASRPQPGQQFF. The CDR3 bases are TGTGCCAGTAGACCCCAACCGGGACAGCAGTTCTTC.

This clonotype was observed many times. The chain employs TRBV3-1 and TRBJ2-7; 10 bases match TRBD1. CDR3 length: 16 residues. Germline CDR1 and CDR2: LGHDT and YNNKEL (reference sequence). The ends lost 5 bases at V and 4 bases at J; junction bases unmatched: 11. The CDR3 DNA reads as TGTGCCAGCAGCGCCACGACAGGGGGCGGTTCATACGAGCAGTACTTC. Protein sequence: CASSATTGGGSYEQYF.

The V and J genes are TRBV7-8 and TRBJ1-1, with D unclear. Between the trimmed V and J ends, which lost 5 bases and 6 bases, there was a span of 13 bases. CDR1 is SGHVS, CDR2 FQNEAQ, per germline. The CDR3 spans 13 residues. The chain's CDR3 is CASSLVIRAEAFF. The CDR3 DNA sequence: TGTGCCAGCAGCCTCGTTATAAGGGCTGAAGCTTTCTTT.

The sample holds a few counts of this clonotype. The CDR3 region is CASTPVGGSNQPQHF. CDR3 nucleotide sequence: TGTGCCAGCACCCCAGTTGGGGGGAGCAATCAGCCCCAGCATTTT. V is TRBV28 and J is TRBJ1-5; maybe TRBD1 (5 bases). Germline-derived CDR1 and CDR2 are MDHEN and SYDVKM. The CDR3 loop spans 15 amino acids. Trimming pared 7 bases from V and 1 base from J, leaving 14 bases between.

The chain is built from TRBV18 and TRBJ2-2, with 9 bases identical to TRBD1. The CDR3 is 14 residues long. V was pared by 4 bases and J by 5 bases, with 2 bases of the junction left unmatched. Germline V lookup: CDR1 KGHSH, CDR2 LQKENI. CDR3 sequence reads: CASSRTGETGELFF. The CDR3 region has the DNA TGTGCCAGCTCACGGACAGGGGAGACCGGGGAGCTGTTTTTT.

This clonotype was detected ten times or more. The V gene is TRBV29-1, the J gene TRBJ2-3, with 10 bases lining up with TRBD1. Trimming at V came to 4 bases and at J to 4 bases, leaving 2 bases not matched to a gene. The CDR3 has 13 residues. The germline gives CDR1 SQVTM, CDR2 ANQGSEA. In nucleotides, the CDR3 is TGCAGCGTTGGGGACAGGGGCCCAGATACGCAGTATTTT. Translating it yields CSVGDRGPDTQYF.

This rearrangement joins TRBV20-1 to TRBJ2-4, with 7 positions matching TRBD2. Per the germline V gene, CDR1 is DFQATT and CDR2 is SNEGSKA (reference sequence). This CDR3 has 15 residues. With V trimmed by 2 bases and J by 6 bases, 10 bases remained unmatched. CDR3 in amino acids: CSARTGEGEGNIQYF. The CDR3, as DNA: TGCAGTGCTAGAACCGGGGAGGGTGAGGGAAACATTCAGTACTTC.

This clonotype has only a few counts. V and J are TRBV6-2 or TRBV6-3 and TRBJ1-6; a weak D match, TRBD1 (5 bases). The germline V gene has CDR1 MNHEY and CDR2 SVGEGT. Trimming removed 0 bases from V and 9 bases from J, with 12 bases in between. The CDR3 is 15 residues long. The CDR3 region has the DNA TGTGCCAGCAGTTACTCCTGGCGGGGGGTTTCACCCCTCCACTTT. Translating gives CASSYSWRGVSPLHF.

This clonotype was detected ten times or more. The chain links TRBV20-1 to TRBJ2-7; D uncertain. The CDR3 is 13 residues long. Germline lookup yields CDR1 DFQATT and CDR2 SNEGSKA (reference sequence). Between the trimmed V and J ends, which lost 2 bases and 0 bases, there was a span of 8 bases. The CDR3 nucleotides are TGCAGTGCTAGACGGTTCCGCTCCTACGAGCAGTACTTC. Encoded protein: CSARRFRSYEQYF.

This clonotype was observed many times. The V call is TRBV5-4, the J call TRBJ2-1; TRBD2 matches 7 bases. CDR1 and CDR2 (germline): SGHNT, YYREEE (reference sequence). CDR3 size: 15 residues. Trimming at V came to 4 bases and at J to 3 bases, leaving 7 bases not matched to a gene. Here the CDR3 DNA reads TGTGCCAGCAGCAGGGCGGGAGTTATCTACAATGAGCAGTTCTTC. Its translation: CASSRAGVIYNEQFF.

V gene TRBV11-2 combines with J gene TRBJ1-1; D gene ambiguous. CDR3 size: 15 residues. Germline V gene data show CDR1 as SGHAT and CDR2 as FQNNGV. V lost 0 bases to trimming and J lost 11 bases, with 19 bases between them. As DNA, the CDR3 is TGTGCCAGCAGCTTAGATGGAGGCCCGCTGGTGGAGGCTTTCTTT. Translated, it gives CASSLDGGPLVEAFF.

The genes are TRBV7-2 and TRBJ2-7; 8 nucleotides match TRBD2. With V trimmed by 3 bases and J by 0 bases, 1 base remained unmatched. This CDR3 contains 14 residues. Germline V gene lookup returns CDR1 SGHTA and CDR2 FQGNSA. In nucleotides, the CDR3 is TGTGCCAGCAGCTTCGGGAGGGCCTCCTACGAGCAGTACTTC. Amino acids: CASSFGRASYEQYF.

The chain couples TRBV28 to TRBJ1-5; no clear D. Germline loops: CDR1 MDHEN, CDR2 SYDVKM. The V end lost 5 bases, the J end lost 3 bases, and 11 bases lay between the germline ends. CDR3 length: 14 residues. The CDR3 region is CASSGYSVNQPQHF. The CDR3, as DNA: TGTGCCAGCAGTGGGTACAGCGTCAATCAGCCCCAGCATTTT.

The V and J genes are TRBV7-3 and TRBJ1-1; D remains ambiguous. The CDR3 length is 13 residues. From germline, CDR1 is SGHTA and CDR2 FQGTGA. Deletions cut 0 bases from V and 7 bases from J, with 9 bases between. CDR3 amino acids: CASSLTPQFEAFF. The CDR3 nucleotides are TGTGCCAGCAGCTTAACCCCCCAGTTTGAAGCTTTCTTT.

CDR3 sequence reads: CASSLRDQTYNEQFF. The DNA of the CDR3 is TGCGCCAGCAGCTTGAGGGACCAGACCTACAATGAGCAGTTCTTC. The chain recombines TRBV5-1 with TRBJ2-1, with D perhaps matching TRBD1 or TRBD2 (5 bases each). Trimming took 1 base from V and 2 from J, leaving 10 bases between them. Germline V gene data show CDR1 as SGHRS and CDR2 as YFSETQ. This CDR3 is built from 15 residues.